This T cell receptor (beta chain) was identified in a study of cytomegalovirus exposure and HLA in healthy donors. Broader study findings: Researchers reported in a later analysis that a missense DCLRE1C variant was tied to TCR beta V- and J-gene trimming. TCR beta V segments were, for the most part, productive about 87% or about 30% of the time in an earlier analysis.

A word on this clone: The antigen remains undetermined.

V shed 5 bases and J 10 bases; nucleotides not matched to a gene: 6. The CDR3 is made up of 12 amino acids. Per germline, CDR1 MNHEY and CDR2 SMNVEV (reference sequence). The study ran its PCR with 60 Vbeta and 13 Jbeta primers. Assay: immunoSEQ multiplex PCR; the TCRdb copy retains only in-frame clones and omits some. The sample lists approximately 100,000 clones; around two thirds were seen once. This chain connects TRBV27 to TRBJ1-1; 8 bases line up with TRBD1. This clonotype originated in a man aged 45 to 65 in good health and CMV-seropositive. Specimen: PBMCs. The CDR3: CASSHLQGGAFF. The CDR3 nucleotides are TGTGCCAGCAGTCACTTACAGGGGGGAGCTTTCTTT.